This T cell receptor beta chain was identified in a study of T cells in Graves' hyperthyroidism and ophthalmopathy. Study-level findings and limits: Blood shared most expanded thyroid clonotypes above 0.001.

Among ophthalmopathy patients, the Clinical Activity Score reached at least 3, the NOSPECS grade reached at least 4, and duration remained under 3 months. The PBMCs were taken from around 10 ml of fresh peripheral blood. On this clonotype itself: Its cognate antigen is unknown.

It was RNA transcripts that yielded the amplified TCR beta CDR3 regions. TCR CDR3 underwent first-round RT-PCR with the HTBI primer set. A single record per CDR3 protein comes from TCRdb applying MiXCR to the multiplex PCR reads. The sample includes hundreds of thousands of distinct CDR3 sequences, roughly 21% of them seen just once. The germline V gene has CDR1 SEHNR and CDR2 FQNEAQ (reference sequence). The CDR3 has 13 residues. The J segment lost 8 bases and the V segment lost 4 bases, leaving 5 bases of the junction unmatched. The gene calls are TRBV7-9 and TRBJ1-1; 9 positions agree with TRBD1. This clonotype was sampled from a man between 35 and 55 years old with Graves' ophthalmopathy. The specimen sequenced was blood. The CDR3 sequence: CASSSDRGEEAFF. The CDR3 DNA sequence: TGTGCCAGCAGCTCGGACAGGGGCGAGGAAGCTTTCTTT.